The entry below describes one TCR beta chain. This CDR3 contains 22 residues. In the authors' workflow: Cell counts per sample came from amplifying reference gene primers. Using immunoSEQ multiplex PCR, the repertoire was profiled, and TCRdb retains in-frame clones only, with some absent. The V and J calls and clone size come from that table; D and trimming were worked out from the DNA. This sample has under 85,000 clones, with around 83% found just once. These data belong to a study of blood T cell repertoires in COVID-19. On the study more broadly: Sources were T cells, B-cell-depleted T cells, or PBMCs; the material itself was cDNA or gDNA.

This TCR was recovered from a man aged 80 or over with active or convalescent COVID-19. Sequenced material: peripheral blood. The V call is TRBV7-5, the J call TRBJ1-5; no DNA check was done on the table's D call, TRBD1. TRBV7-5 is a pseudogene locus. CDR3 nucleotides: TGTGTCAGAAGCGGCCGTCCTTACTCAACAGGGGCAGAGCAGGATAGCAATCAGCCCCAGCATTTT. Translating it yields CVRSGRPYSTGAEQDSNQPQHF.